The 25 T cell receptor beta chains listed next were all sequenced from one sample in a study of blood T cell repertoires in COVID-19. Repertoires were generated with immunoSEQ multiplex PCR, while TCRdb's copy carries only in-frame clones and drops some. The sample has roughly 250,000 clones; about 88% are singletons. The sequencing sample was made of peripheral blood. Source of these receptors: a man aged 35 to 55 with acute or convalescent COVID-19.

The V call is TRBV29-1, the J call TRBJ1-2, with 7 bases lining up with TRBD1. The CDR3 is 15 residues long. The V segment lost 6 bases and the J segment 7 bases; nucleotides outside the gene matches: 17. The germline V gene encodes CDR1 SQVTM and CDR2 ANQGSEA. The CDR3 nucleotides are TGCAGCGTCACGCGGGACAGTGGTTTTGAGGGTGGCTACACCTTC. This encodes CSVTRDSGFEGGYTF.

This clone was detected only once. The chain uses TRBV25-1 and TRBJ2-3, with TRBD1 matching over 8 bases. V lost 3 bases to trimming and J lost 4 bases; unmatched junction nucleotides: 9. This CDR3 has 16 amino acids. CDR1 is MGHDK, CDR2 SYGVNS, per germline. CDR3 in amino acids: CASSDRQTGGSDTQYF. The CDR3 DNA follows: TGTGCCAGCAGTGATCGGCAAACAGGGGGTTCAGATACGCAGTATTTT.

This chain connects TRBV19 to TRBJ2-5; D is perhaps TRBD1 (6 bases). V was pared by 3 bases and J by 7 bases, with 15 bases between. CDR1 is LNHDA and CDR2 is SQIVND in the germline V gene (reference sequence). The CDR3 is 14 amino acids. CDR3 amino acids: CASSIPGQTPTQYF. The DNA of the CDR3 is TGTGCCAGTAGTATCCCCGGACAGACGCCGACCCAGTACTTC.

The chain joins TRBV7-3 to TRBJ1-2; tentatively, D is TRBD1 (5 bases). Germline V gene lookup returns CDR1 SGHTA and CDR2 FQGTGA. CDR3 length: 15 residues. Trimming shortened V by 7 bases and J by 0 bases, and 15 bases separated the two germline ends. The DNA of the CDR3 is TGTGCCAGCACTTCAAGGGGAAATTCTAACTATGGCTACACCTTC. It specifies CASTSRGNSNYGYTF.

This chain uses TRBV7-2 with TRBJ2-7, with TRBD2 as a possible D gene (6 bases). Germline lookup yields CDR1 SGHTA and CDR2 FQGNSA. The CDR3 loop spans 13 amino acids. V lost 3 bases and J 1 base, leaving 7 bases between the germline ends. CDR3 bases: TGTGCCAGCAGCTTGAGCGGGTCCTACGAGCAGTACTTC. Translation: CASSLSGSYEQYF.

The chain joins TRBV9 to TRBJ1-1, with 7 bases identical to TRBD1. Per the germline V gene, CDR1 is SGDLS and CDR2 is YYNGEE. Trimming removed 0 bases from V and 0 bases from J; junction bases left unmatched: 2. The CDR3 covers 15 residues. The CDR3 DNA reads TGTGCCAGCAGCGTAGAGGGACAGTTGAACACTGAAGCTTTCTTT. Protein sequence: CASSVEGQLNTEAFF.

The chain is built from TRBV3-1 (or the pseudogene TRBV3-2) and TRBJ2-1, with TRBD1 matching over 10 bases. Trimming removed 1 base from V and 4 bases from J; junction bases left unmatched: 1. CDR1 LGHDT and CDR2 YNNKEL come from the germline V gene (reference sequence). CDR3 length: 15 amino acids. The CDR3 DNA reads TGTGCCAGCAGCCAAGGGGGACAGGGGTACAATGAGCAGTTCTTC. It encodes CASSQGGQGYNEQFF.

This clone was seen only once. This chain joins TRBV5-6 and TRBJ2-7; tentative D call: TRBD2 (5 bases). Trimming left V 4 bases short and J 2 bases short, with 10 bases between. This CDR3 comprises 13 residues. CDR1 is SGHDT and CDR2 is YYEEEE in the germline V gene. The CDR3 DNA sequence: TGTGCCAGCAGCCGAGGGAGTGCCTACGAGCAGTACTTC. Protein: CASSRGSAYEQYF. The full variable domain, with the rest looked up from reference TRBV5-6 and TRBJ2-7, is DAGVTQSPTHLIKTRGQQVTLRCSPKSGHDTVSWYQQALGQGPQFIFQYYEEEERQRGNFPDRFSGHQFPNYSSELNVNALLLGDSALYLCASSRGSAYEQYFGPGTRLTVT.

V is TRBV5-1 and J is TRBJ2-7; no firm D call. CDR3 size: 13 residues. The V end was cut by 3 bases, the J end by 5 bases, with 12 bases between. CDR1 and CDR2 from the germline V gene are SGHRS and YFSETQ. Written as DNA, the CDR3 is TGCGCCAGCAGCTCAGCGAATCTTGACGAGCAGTACTTC. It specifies CASSSANLDEQYF.

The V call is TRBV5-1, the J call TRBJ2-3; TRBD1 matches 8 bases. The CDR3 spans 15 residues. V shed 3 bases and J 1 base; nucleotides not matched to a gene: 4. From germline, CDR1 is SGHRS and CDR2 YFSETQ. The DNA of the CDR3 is TGCGCCAGCAGCTCGACAGGGGCGGGCACAGATACGCAGTATTTT. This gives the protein CASSSTGAGTDTQYF.

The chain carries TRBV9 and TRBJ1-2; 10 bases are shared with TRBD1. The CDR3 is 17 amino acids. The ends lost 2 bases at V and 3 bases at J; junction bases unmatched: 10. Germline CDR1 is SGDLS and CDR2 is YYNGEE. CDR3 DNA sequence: TGTGCCAGCAGCGTCCCCGAGACGACAGGGGGCGACTATGGCTACACCTTC. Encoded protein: CASSVPETTGGDYGYTF.

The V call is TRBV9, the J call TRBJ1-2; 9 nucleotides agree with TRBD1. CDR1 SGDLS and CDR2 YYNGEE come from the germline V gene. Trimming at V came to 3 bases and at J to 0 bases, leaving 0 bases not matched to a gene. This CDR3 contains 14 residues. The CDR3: CASSGQGANYGYTF. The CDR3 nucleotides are TGTGCCAGCAGCGGACAGGGGGCTAACTATGGCTACACCTTC.

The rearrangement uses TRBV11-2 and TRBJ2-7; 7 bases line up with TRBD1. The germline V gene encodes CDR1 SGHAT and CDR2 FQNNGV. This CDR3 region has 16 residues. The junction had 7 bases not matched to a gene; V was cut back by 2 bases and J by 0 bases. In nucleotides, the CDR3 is TGTGCCAGCAGCTTACGTCCTCGGGACAGCTCCTACGAGCAGTACTTC. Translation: CASSLRPRDSSYEQYF. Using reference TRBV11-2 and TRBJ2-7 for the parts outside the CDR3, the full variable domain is EAGVAQSPRYKIIEKRQSVAFWCNPISGHATLYWYQQILGQGPKLLIQFQNNGVVDDSQLPKDRFSAERLKGVDSTLKIQPAKLEDSAVYLCASSLRPRDSSYEQYFGPGTRLTVT.

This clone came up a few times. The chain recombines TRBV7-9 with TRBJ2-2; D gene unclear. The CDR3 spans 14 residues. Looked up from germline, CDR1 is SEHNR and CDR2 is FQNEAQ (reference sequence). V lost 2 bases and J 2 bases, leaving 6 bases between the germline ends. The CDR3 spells CASSLTINTGELFF. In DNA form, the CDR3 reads TGTGCCAGCAGCTTAACAATAAACACCGGGGAGCTGTTTTTT.

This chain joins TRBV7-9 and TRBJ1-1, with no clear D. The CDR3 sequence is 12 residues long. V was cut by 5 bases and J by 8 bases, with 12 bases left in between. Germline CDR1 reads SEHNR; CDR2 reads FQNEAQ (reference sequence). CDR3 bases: TGTGCCAGCAGCGCGACACTCCCCGAAGCTTTCTTT. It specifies CASSATLPEAFF.

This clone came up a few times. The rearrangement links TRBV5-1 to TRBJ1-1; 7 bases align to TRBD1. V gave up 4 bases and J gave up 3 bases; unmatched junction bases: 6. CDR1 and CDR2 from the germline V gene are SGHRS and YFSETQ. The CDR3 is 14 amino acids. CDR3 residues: CASSKDTGDTEAFF. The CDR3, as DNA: TGCGCCAGCAGCAAAGATACAGGGGACACTGAAGCTTTCTTT.

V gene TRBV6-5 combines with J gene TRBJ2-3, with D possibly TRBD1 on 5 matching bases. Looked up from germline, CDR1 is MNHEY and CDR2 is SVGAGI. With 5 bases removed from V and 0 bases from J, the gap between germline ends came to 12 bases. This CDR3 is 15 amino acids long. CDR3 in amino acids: CASSRGPASTDTQYF. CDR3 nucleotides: TGTGCCAGCAGTAGGGGCCCGGCTAGCACAGATACGCAGTATTTT.

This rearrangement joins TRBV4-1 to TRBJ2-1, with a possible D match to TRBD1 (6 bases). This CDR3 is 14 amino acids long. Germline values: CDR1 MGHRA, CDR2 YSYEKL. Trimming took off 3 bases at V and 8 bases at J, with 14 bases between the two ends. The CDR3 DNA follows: TGCGCCAGCAGCCAGAGAAATACAGGGTATGAGCAGTTCTTC. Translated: CASSQRNTGYEQFF.

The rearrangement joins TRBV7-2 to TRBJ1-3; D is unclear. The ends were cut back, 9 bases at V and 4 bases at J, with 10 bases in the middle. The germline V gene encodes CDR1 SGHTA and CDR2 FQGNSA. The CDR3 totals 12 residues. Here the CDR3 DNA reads TGTGCCAGTTTAGAATTAGGAAACACCATATATTTT. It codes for CASLELGNTIYF.

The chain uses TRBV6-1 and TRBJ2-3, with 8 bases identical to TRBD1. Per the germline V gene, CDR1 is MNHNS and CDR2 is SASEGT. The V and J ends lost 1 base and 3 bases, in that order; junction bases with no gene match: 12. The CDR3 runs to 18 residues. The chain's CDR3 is CASSEDTGGLGLTDTQYF. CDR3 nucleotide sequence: TGTGCCAGCAGTGAAGACACAGGGGGTTTGGGTTTGACAGATACGCAGTATTTT.

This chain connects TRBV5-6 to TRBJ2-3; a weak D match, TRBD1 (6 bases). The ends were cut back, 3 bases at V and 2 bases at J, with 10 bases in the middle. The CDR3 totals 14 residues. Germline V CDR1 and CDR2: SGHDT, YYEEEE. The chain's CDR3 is CASSSGQNTDTQYF. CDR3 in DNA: TGTGCCAGCAGCTCAGGACAGAACACAGATACGCAGTATTTT.

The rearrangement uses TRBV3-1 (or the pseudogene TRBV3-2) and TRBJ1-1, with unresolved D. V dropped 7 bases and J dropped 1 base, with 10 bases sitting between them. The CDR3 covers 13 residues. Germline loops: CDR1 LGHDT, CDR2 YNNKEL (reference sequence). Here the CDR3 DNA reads TGTGCCAGCATCTCACCAGGGAACACTGAAGCTTTCTTT. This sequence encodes CASISPGNTEAFF.

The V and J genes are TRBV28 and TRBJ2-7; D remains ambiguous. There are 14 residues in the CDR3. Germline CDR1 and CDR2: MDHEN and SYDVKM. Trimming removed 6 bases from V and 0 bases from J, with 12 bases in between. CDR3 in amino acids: CASRKDMSSYEQYF. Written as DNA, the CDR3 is TGTGCCAGCAGGAAAGACATGAGCTCCTACGAGCAGTACTTC.

The CDR3 DNA sequence: TGTGCCAGCTCATCCAAGGGACAGCCCCACGACTACACCTTC. Translation gives CASSSKGQPHDYTF. V and J are TRBV18 and TRBJ1-2; 7 bases agree with TRBD1. From germline, CDR1 is KGHSH and CDR2 LQKENI. The CDR3 is made up of 14 amino acids. The V and J ends lost 5 bases and 10 bases, in that order; junction bases with no gene match: 13.

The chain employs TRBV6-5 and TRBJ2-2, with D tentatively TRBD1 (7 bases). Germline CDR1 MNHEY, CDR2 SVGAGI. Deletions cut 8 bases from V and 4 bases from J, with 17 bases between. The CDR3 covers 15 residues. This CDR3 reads CASRAEGASTGELFF. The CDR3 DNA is TGTGCCAGCCGGGCGGAGGGGGCGAGCACCGGGGAGCTGTTTTTT.